This is a list of T cell receptor beta chains from one sample in a study of shared clonotypes between healthy human individuals. Repertoires were generated with immunoSEQ multiplex PCR, while TCRdb's copy carries only in-frame clones and drops some. This table has about 2.4 million clones, approximately 94% appearing once. The sample was naive CD4+ T cells from PBMCs. Receptors were obtained from a man in his late teens or twenties in good health. Some clones in this sample may be carry-over from other donors' samples. Both conserved end residues are part of each CDR3. The order of the fields is J gene, D gene, V gene, CDR3 protein. A D gene is named only where the DNA matches it firmly.

J: TRBJ1-5
D: TRBD1
V: TRBV28
CDR3: CASSPGQVYQPQHF

J: TRBJ2-1
D: NA
V: TRBV5-1
CDR3: CASSLALGDSYNEQFF

J: TRBJ1-2
D: NA
V: TRBV6-5
CDR3: CASSRQGANYGYTF

J: TRBJ2-3
D: NA
V: TRBV5-1
CDR3: CASSSGDTQYF

J: TRBJ1-1
D: NA
V: TRBV27
CDR3: CASSLGVGGSTEAFF

J: TRBJ2-5
D: NA
V: TRBV27
CDR3: CASSPARMSETQYF

J: TRBJ2-5
D: NA
V: TRBV29-1
CDR3: CSAGPQETQYF

J: TRBJ1-2
D: NA
V: TRBV7-2
CDR3: CASSLDWGENYGYTF

J: TRBJ1-2
D: NA
V: TRBV29-1
CDR3: CSVERGQGRGYTF

J: TRBJ1-3
D: NA
V: TRBV4-2
CDR3: CASSLPWTASITYSGNTIYF

J: TRBJ2-5
D: NA
V: TRBV29-1
CDR3: CSVMRGARQETQYF

J: TRBJ1-1
D: NA
V: TRBV7-2
CDR3: CASSITPNTEAFF

J: TRBJ2-7
D: TRBD1
V: TRBV5-3
CDR3: CARSLLFGTGGEEQYF

J: TRBJ2-5
D: NA
V: TRBV15
CDR3: CATSRGGPQETQYF

J: TRBJ2-5
D: NA
V: TRBV5-5
CDR3: CASSLGSQGWETQYF

J: TRBJ2-5
D: TRBD2
V: TRBV11-3
CDR3: CASSRGGETQYF

J: TRBJ2-7
D: TRBD2
V: TRBV5-4
CDR3: CASSLAGGSSYEQYF

J: TRBJ2-2
D: TRBD1
V: TRBV11-3
CDR3: CASSGDRVNTGELFF

J: TRBJ1-5
D: NA
V: TRBV7-8
CDR3: CASSLGGNVQPQHF

J: TRBJ1-2
D: TRBD1
V: TRBV6-6
CDR3: CASSYGTGNYGYTF

J: TRBJ2-5
D: TRBD2
V: TRBV7-9
CDR3: CASSHLAGQETQYF

J: TRBJ1-1
D: TRBD1
V: TRBV7-2
CDR3: CASSPLGRGFGTEAFF

J: TRBJ2-2
D: NA
V: TRBV2
CDR3: CASGEDRRPGELFF

J: TRBJ1-1
D: TRBD1
V: TRBV25-1
CDR3: CASSGARQGNTEAFF

J: TRBJ1-1
D: TRBD1
V: TRBV18
CDR3: CASSGTVEAFF

J: TRBJ2-7
D: TRBD2
V: TRBV18
CDR3: CASSKAGALYEQYF

J: TRBJ2-1
D: NA
V: TRBV20-1
CDR3: CSAIRYNEQFF

J: TRBJ2-7
D: TRBD2
V: TRBV27
CDR3: CASSYRRTSGLVGYEQYF

J: TRBJ1-2
D: TRBD1
V: TRBV9
CDR3: CASSVQPGQLYGYTF

J: TRBJ2-1
D: TRBD2
V: TRBV29-1
CDR3: CSGSLASGRYNEQFF

J: TRBJ2-1
D: TRBD1
V: TRBV11-3
CDR3: CASSLGQEGDNEQFF

J: TRBJ1-2
D: NA
V: TRBV4-3
CDR3: CASSQPPRGGIGRDGYTF

J: TRBJ2-5
D: TRBD1
V: TRBV5-1
CDR3: CASSRDRGGQETQYF

J: TRBJ1-5
D: NA
V: TRBV28
CDR3: CASIPGPNQPQHF

J: TRBJ2-3
D: NA
V: TRBV20-1
CDR3: CSALRDTQYF

J: TRBJ2-5
D: TRBD2
V: TRBV5-1
CDR3: CASSYTSGKETQYF

J: TRBJ2-1
D: NA
V: TRBV6-6
CDR3: CASSYSGYAQFF

J: TRBJ2-7
D: NA
V: TRBV5-4
CDR3: CASSFVDGEQYF

J: TRBJ2-4
D: NA
V: TRBV19
CDR3: CASIGVSIQYF

J: TRBJ2-2
D: NA
V: TRBV5-1
CDR3: CASSLEVLENTGELFF

J: TRBJ1-2
D: TRBD1
V: TRBV20-1
CDR3: CSAAGGAGYTF

J: TRBJ2-7
D: NA
V: TRBV7-2
CDR3: CASSLEPGQTYEQYF

J: TRBJ1-2
D: NA
V: TRBV11-2
CDR3: CASSPGGNYGYTF

J: TRBJ2-5
D: TRBD1
V: TRBV5-1
CDR3: CASSLAEGAETQYF

J: TRBJ1-2
D: NA
V: TRBV7-2
CDR3: CASSLGIRGNYGYTF

J: TRBJ1-2
D: NA
V: TRBV7-9
CDR3: CASSLALGTGPYGYTF

J: TRBJ2-5
D: NA
V: TRBV6-1
CDR3: CASKPGGETQYF

J: TRBJ2-1
D: NA
V: TRBV7-3
CDR3: CASSAYGPTNEQFF

J: TRBJ2-5
D: TRBD2
V: TRBV6-5
CDR3: CASSYSLAGGETQYF

J: TRBJ1-5
D: NA
V: TRBV19
CDR3: CASSPGGAGSQPQHF

J: TRBJ1-5
D: NA
V: TRBV10-2
CDR3: CASSVGGGGNQPQHF

J: TRBJ1-2
D: NA
V: TRBV30
CDR3: CAWSVSIGYGYTF

J: TRBJ2-2
D: TRBD2
V: TRBV5-1
CDR3: CASSLNSGRAPNTGELFF

J: TRBJ1-2
D: NA
V: TRBV16
CDR3: CASSQSSQGNYGYTF